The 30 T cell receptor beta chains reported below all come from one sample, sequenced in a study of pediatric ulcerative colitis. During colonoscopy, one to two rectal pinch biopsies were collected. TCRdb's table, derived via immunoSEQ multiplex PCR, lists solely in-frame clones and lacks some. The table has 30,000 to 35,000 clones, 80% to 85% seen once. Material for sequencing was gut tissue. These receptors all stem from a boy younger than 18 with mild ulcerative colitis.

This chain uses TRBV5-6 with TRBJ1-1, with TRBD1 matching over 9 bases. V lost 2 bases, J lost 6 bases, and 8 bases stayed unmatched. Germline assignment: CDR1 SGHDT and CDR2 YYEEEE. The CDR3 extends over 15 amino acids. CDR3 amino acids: CASSFYRGRLAEAFF. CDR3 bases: TGTGCCAGCAGCTTCTACAGGGGGCGCTTAGCTGAAGCTTTCTTT. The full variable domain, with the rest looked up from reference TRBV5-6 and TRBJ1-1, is DAGVTQSPTHLIKTRGQQVTLRCSPKSGHDTVSWYQQALGQGPQFIFQYYEEEERQRGNFPDRFSGHQFPNYSSELNVNALLLGDSALYLCASSFYRGRLAEAFFGQGTRLTVV.

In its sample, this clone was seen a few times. CDR3 protein: CASSAMTGEQPQHF. The DNA of the CDR3 is TGCGCCAGCAGCGCAATGACAGGGGAGCAGCCCCAGCATTTT. The chain joins TRBV5-1 to TRBJ1-5; 8 bases are a match to TRBD1. J was trimmed by 7 bases and V by 4 bases; bases with no gene match: 7. The CDR3 runs 14 residues. Germline V gene lookup returns CDR1 SGHRS and CDR2 YFSETQ.

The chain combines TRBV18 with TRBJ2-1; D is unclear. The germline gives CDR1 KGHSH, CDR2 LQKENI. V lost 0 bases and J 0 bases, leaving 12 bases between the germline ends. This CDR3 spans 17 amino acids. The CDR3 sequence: CASSPPRVKSSYNEQFF. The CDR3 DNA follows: TGTGCCAGCTCACCACCTCGAGTGAAGAGCTCCTACAATGAGCAGTTCTTC.

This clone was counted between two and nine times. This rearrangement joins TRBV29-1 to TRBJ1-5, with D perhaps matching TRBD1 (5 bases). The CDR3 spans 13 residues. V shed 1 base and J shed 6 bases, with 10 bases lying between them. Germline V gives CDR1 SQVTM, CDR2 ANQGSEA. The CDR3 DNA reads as TGCAGCGTTGAAGGCAGGAGGGGTCAGCCCCAGCATTTT. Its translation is CSVEGRRGQPQHF.

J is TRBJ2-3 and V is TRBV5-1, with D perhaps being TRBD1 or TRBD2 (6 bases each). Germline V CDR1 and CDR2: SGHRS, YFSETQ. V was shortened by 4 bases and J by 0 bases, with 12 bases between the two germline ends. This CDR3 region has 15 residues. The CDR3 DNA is TGCGCCAGCAGCACCTCGGGGGCAAGCACAGATACGCAGTATTTT. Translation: CASSTSGASTDTQYF.

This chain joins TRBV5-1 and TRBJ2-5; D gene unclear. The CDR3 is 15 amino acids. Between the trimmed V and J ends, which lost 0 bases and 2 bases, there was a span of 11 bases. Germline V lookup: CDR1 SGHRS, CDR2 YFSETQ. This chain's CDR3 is CASSLVSAGQETQYF. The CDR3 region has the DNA TGCGCCAGCAGCTTGGTTTCGGCAGGACAAGAGACCCAGTACTTC.

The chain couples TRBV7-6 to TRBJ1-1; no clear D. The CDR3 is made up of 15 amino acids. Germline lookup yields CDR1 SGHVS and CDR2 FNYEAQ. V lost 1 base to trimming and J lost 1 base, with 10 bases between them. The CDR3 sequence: CASSLGMAGNTEAFF. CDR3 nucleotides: TGTGCCAGCAGCTTAGGAATGGCTGGGAACACTGAAGCTTTCTTT.

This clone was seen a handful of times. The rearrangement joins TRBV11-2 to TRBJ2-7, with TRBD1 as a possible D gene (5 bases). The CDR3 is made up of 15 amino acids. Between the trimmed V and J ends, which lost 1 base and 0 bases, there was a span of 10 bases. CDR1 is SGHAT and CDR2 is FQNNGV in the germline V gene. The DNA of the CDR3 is TGTGCCAGCAGCTTAGGACGACAGAGCTCCTACGAGCAGTACTTC. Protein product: CASSLGRQSSYEQYF.

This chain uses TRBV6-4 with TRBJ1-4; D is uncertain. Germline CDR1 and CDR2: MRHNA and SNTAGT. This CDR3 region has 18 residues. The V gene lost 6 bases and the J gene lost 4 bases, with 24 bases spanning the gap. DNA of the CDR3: TGTGCCAGCAGCCTACTATACCGACGGCAGGCCATTAATGAAAAACTGTTTTTT. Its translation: CASSLLYRRQAINEKLFF.

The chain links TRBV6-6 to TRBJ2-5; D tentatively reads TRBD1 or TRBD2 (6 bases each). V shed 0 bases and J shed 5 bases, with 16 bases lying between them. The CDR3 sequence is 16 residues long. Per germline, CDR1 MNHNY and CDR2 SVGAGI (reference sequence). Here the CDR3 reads CASSYSPVRGAETQYF. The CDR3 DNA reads TGTGCCAGCAGTTACTCACCCGTTAGGGGGGCGGAGACCCAGTACTTC.

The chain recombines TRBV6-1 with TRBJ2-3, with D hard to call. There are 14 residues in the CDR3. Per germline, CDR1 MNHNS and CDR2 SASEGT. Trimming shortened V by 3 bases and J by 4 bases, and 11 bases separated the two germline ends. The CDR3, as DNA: TGTGCCAGCAGTGATAATTGGGCCTCAGATACGCAGTATTTT. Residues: CASSDNWASDTQYF.

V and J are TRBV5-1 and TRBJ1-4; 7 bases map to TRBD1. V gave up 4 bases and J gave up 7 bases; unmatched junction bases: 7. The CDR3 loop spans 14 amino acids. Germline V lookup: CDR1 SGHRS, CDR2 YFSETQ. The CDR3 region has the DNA TGCGCCAGCAGCCAGACAGGGAGGAGTGAAAAACTGTTTTTT. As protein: CASSQTGRSEKLFF.

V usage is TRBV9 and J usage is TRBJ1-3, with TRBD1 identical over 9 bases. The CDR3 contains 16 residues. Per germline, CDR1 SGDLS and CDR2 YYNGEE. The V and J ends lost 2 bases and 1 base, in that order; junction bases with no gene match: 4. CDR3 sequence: CASSVKGTGSGNTIYF. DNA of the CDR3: TGTGCCAGCAGCGTCAAAGGGACAGGGTCTGGAAACACCATATATTTT. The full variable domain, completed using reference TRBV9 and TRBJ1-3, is DSGVTQTPKHLITATGQRVTLRCSPRSGDLSVYWYQQSLDQGLQFLIQYYNGEERAKGNILERFSAQQFPDLHSELNLSSLELGDSALYFCASSVKGTGSGNTIYFGEGSWLTVV.

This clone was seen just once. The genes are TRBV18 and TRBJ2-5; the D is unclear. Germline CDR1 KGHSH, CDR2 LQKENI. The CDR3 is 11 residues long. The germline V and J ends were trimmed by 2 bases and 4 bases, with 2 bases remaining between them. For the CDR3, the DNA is TGTGCCAGCTCACCAAGAGAGACCCAGTACTTC. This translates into CASSPRETQYF.

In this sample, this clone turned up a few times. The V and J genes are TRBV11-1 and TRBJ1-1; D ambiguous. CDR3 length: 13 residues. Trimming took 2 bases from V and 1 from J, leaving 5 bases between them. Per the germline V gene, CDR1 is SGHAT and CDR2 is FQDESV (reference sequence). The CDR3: CASSLTENTEAFF. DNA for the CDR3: TGTGCCAGCAGCTTAACGGAGAACACTGAAGCTTTCTTT. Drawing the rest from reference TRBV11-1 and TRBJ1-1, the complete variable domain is EAEVAQSPRYKITEKSQAVAFWCDPISGHATLYWYRQILGQGPELLVQFQDESVVDDSQLPKDRFSAERLKGVDSTLKIQPAELGDSAMYLCASSLTENTEAFFGQGTRLTVV.

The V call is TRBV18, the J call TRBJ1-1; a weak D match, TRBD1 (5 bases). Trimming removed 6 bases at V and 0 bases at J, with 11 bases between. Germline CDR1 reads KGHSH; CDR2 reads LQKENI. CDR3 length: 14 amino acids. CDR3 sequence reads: CASSLRDMNTEAFF. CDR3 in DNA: TGTGCCAGCTCCCTCAGGGATATGAACACTGAAGCTTTCTTT.

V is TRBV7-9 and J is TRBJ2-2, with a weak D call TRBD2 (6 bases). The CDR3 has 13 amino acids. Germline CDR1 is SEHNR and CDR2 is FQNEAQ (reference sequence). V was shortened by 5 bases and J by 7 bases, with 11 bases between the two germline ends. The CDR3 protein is CASSPGGSGELFF. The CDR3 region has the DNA TGTGCCAGCAGCCCCGGGGGTAGCGGGGAGCTGTTTTTT.

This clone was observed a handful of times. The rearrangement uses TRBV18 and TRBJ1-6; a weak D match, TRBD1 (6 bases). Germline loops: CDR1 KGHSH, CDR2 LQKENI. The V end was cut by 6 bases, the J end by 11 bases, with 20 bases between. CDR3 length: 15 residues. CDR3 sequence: CASSDRWGAGAPLHF. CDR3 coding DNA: TGTGCCAGCTCCGACCGGTGGGGGGCAGGCGCACCCCTCCACTTT. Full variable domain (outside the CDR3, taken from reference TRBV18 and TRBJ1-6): NAGVMQNPRHLVRRRGQEARLRCSPMKGHSHVYWYRQLPEEGLKFMVYLQKENIIDESGMPKERFSAEFPKEGPSILRIQQVVRGDSAAYFCASSDRWGAGAPLHFGNGTRLTVT.

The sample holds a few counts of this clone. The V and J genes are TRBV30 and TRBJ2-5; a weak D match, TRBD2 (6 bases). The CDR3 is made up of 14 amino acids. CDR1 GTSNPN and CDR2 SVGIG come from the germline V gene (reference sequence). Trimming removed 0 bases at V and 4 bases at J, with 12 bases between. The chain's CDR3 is CAWSVLMGGETQYF. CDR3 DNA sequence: TGTGCCTGGAGTGTTTTGATGGGGGGAGAGACCCAGTACTTC.

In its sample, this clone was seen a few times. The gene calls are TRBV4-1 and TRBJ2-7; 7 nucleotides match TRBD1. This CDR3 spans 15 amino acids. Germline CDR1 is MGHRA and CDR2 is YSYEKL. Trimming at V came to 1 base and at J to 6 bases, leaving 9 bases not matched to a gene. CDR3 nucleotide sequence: TGCGCCAGCAGCCAAGGGAGGACAGGTCGGTTCGAGCAGTACTTC. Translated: CASSQGRTGRFEQYF.

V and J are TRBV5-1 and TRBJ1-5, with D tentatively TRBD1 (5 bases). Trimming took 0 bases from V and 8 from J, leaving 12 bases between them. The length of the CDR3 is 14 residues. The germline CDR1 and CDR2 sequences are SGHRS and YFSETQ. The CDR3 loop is CASSLGTEGKPQHF. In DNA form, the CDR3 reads TGCGCCAGCAGCTTGGGTACAGAGGGGAAGCCCCAGCATTTT. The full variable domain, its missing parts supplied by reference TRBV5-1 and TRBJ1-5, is KAGVTQTPRYLIKTRGQQVTLSCSPISGHRSVSWYQQTPGQGLQFLFEYFSETQRNKGNFPGRFSGRQFSNSRSEMNVSTLELGDSALYLCASSLGTEGKPQHFGDGTRLSIL.

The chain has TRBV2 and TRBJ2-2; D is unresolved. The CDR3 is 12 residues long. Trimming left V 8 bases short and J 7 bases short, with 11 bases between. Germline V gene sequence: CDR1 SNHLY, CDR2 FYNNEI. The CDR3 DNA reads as TGTGCCAGCGACGACCTAGTCGGGGAGCTGTTTTTT. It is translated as CASDDLVGELFF.

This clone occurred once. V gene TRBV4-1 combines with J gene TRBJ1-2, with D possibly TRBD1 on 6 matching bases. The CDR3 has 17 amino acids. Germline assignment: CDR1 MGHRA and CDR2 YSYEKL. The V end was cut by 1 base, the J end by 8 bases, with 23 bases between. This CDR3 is CASSQVGGPKQGGGYTF. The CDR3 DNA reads TGCGCCAGCAGCCAAGTGGGGGGGCCAAAACAGGGAGGCGGCTACACCTTC.

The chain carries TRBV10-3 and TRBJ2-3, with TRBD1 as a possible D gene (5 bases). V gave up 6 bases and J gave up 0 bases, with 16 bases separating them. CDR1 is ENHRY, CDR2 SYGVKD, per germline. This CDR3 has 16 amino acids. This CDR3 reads CAIRASSGLSTDTQYF. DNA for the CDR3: TGTGCCATCAGGGCTTCGTCAGGGCTTAGCACAGATACGCAGTATTTT.

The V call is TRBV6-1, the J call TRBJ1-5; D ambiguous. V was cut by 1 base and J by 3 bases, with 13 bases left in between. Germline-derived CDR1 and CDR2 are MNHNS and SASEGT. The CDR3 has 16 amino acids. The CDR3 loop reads CASSEELGLVNQPQHF. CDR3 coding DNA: TGTGCCAGCAGTGAAGAGCTAGGACTCGTCAATCAGCCCCAGCATTTT.

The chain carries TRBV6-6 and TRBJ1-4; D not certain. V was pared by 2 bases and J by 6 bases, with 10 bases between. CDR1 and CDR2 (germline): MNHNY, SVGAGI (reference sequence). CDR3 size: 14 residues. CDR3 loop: CASSYGQVDEKLFF. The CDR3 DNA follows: TGTGCCAGCAGTTACGGGCAGGTAGATGAAAAACTGTTTTTT.

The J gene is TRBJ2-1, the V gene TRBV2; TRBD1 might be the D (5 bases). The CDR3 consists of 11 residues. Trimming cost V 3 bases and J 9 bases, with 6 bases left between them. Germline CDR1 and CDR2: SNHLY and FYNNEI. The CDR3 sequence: CASSEGLEQFF. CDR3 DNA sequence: TGTGCCAGCAGTGAGGGGCTTGAGCAGTTCTTC. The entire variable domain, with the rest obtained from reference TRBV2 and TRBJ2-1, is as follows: EPEVTQTPSHQVTQMGQEVILRCVPISNHLYFYWYRQILGQKVEFLVSFYNNEISEKSEIFDDQFSVERPDGSNFTLKIRSTKLEDSAMYFCASSEGLEQFFGPGTRLTVL.

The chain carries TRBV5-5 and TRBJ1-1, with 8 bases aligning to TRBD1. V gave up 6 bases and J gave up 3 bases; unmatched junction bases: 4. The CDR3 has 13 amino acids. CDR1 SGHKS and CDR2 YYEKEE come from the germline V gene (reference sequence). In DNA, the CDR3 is TGTGCCAGCACCCGGGACAGGTACACTGAAGCTTTCTTT. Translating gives CASTRDRYTEAFF.

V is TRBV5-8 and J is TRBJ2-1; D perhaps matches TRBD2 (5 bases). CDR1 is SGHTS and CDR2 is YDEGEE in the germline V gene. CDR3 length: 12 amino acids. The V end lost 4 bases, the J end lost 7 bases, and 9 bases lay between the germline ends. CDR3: CASSRSGNEQFF. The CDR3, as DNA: TGTGCCAGCAGCAGGTCGGGGAATGAGCAGTTCTTC.

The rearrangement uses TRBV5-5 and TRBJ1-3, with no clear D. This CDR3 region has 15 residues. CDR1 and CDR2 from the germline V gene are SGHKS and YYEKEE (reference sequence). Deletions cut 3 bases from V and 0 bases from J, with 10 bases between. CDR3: CASSSPGSSGNTIYF. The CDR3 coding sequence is TGTGCCAGCAGCTCCCCCGGGAGCTCTGGAAACACCATATATTTT.